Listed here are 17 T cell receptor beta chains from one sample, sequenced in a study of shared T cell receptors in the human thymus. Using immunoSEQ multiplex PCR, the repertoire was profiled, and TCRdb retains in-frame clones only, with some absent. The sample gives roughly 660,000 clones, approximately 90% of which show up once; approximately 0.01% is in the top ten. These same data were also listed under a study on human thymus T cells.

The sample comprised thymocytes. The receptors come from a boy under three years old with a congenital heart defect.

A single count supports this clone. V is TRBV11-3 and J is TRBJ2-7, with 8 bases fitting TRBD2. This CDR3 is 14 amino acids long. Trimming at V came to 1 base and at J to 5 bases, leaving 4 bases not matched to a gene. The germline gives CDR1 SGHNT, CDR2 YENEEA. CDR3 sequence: CASSLATSVHEQYF. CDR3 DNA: TGTGCCAGCAGCTTAGCGACTAGCGTCCACGAGCAGTACTTC.

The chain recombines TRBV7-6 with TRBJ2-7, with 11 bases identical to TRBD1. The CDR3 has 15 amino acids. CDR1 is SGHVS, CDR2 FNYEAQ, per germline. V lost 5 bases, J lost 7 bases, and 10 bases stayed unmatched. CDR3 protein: CASSEGGQGASEQYF. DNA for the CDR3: TGTGCCAGCAGCGAAGGAGGACAGGGGGCGAGTGAGCAGTACTTC.

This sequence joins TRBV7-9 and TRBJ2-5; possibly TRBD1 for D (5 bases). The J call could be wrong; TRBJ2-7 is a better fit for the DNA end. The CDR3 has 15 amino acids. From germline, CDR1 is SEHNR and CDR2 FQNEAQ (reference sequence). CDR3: CASSANPDTSYEQYF. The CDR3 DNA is TGTGCCAGCAGCGCAAACCCGGACACATCCTACGAGCAGTACTTC.

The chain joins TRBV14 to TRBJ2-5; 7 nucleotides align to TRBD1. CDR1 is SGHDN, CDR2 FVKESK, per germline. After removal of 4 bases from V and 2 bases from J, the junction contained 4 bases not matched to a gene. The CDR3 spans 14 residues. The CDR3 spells CASSPDRVQETQYF. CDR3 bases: TGTGCCAGCAGCCCCGACAGGGTGCAAGAGACCCAGTACTTC.

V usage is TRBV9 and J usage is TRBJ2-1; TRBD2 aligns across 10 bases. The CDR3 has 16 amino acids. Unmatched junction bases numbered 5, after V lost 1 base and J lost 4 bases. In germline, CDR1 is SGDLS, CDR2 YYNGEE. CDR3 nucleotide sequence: TGTGCCAGCAGCGTAAGCGGGAGGGGGATTTACAATGAGCAGTTCTTC. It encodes CASSVSGRGIYNEQFF.

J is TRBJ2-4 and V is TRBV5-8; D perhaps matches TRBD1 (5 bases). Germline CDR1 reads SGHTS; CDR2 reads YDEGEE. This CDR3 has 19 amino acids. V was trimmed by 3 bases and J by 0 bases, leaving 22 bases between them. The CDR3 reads CASSYYRRSAPIAKNIQYF. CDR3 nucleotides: TGTGCCAGCAGCTATTACAGGAGAAGCGCCCCAATAGCCAAAAACATTCAGTACTTC.

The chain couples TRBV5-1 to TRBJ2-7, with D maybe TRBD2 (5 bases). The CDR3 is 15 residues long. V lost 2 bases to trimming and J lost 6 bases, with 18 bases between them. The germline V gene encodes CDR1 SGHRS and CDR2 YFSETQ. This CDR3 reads CASSLGADAFGEQYF. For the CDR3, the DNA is TGCGCCAGCAGCTTAGGAGCGGATGCGTTTGGCGAGCAGTACTTC.

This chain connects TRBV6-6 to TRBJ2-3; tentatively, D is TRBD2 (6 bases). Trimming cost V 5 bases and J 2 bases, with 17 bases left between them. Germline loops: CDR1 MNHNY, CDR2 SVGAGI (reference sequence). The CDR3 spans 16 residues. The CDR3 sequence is CASSRSTSPVTDTQYF. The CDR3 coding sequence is TGTGCCAGCAGTCGATCTACTAGCCCGGTCACAGATACGCAGTATTTT.

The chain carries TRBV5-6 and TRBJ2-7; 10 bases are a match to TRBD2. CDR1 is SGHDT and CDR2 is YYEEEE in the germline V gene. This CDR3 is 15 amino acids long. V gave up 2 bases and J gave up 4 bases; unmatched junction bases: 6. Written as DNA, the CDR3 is TGTGCCAGCAGCTTACAGGGACTAGCGCGTTACGAGCAGTACTTC. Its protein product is CASSLQGLARYEQYF.

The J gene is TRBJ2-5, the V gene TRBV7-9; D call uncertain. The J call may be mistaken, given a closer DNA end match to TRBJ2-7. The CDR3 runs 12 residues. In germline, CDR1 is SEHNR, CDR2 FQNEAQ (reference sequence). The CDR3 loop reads CASSTLSYEQYF. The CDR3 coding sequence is TGTGCCAGCAGCACCCTCTCCTACGAGCAGTACTTC.

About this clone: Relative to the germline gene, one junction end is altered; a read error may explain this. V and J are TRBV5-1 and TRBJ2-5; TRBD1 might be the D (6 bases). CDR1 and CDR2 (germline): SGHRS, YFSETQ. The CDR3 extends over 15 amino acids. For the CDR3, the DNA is TGCGCCAGCCGCTTGAATCCAGGGGATCAAGAGACCCAGTACTTC. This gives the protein CASRLNPGDQETQYF.

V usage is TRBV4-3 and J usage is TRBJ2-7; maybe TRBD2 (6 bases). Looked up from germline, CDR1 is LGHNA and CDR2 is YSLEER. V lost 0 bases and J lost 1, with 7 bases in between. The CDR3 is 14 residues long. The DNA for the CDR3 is TGCGCCAGCAGCCAAGAAAGCGGGTCCTACGAGCAGTACTTC. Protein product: CASSQESGSYEQYF.

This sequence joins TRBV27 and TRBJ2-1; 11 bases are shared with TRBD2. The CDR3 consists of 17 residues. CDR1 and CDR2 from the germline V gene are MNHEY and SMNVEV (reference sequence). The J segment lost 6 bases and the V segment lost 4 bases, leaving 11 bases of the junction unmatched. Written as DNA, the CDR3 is TGTGCCAGCAGTTCCCCCCGACTAGCGGGAAGGTTCAATGAGCAGTTCTTC. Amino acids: CASSSPRLAGRFNEQFF.

The CDR3 region is CASSEAAGAKNIQYF. In nucleotides, the CDR3 is TGTGCCAGCAGCGAGGCGGCGGGAGCCAAAAACATTCAGTACTTC. The rearrangement uses TRBV9 and TRBJ2-4; a possible D gene is TRBD2 (5 bases). There are 15 residues in the CDR3. In germline, CDR1 is SGDLS, CDR2 YYNGEE. The ends were cut back, 3 bases at V and 0 bases at J, with 10 bases in the middle.

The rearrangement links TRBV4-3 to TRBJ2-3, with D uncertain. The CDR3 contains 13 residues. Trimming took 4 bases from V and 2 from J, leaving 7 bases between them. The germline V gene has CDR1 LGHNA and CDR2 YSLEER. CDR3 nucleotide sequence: TGCGCCAGCAGCCGAGTCCCCACAGATACGCAGTATTTT. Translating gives CASSRVPTDTQYF.

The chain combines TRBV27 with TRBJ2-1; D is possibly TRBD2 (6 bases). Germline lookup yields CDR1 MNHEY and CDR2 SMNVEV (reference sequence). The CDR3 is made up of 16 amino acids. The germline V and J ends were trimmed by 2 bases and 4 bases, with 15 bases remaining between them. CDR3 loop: CASSLPPGLPYNEQFF. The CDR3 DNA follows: TGTGCCAGCAGTTTACCACCGGGACTTCCATACAATGAGCAGTTCTTC.

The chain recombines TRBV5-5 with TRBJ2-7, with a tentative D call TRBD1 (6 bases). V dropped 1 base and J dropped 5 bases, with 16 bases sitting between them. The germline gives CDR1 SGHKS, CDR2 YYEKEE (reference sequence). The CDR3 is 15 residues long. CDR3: CASSLPGHRSHEQYF. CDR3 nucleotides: TGTGCCAGCAGCTTGCCGGGACACCGGAGCCACGAGCAGTACTTC.